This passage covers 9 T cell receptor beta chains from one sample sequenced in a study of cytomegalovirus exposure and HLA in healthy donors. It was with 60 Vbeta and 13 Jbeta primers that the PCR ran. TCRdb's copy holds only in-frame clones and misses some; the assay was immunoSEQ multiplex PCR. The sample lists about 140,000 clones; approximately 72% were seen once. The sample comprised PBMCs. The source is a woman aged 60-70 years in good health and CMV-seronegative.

Here the CDR3 DNA reads TGTGCCAGCAGTTTAGTCGTTGGCGGCTACACCTTC. This gives the protein CASSLVVGGYTF. The rearrangement joins TRBV28 to TRBJ1-2, with unresolved D. This CDR3 has 12 amino acids. V lost 2 bases, J lost 8 bases, and 9 bases lay in between. Germline V gene lookup returns CDR1 MDHEN and CDR2 SYDVKM.

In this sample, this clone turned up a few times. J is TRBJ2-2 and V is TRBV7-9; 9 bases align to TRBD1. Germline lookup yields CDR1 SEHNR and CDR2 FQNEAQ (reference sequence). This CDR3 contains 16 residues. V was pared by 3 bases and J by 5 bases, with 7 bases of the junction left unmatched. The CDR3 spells CASSFAGTGLTGELFF. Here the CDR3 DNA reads TGTGCCAGCAGCTTCGCCGGGACAGGGTTAACCGGGGAGCTGTTTTTT.

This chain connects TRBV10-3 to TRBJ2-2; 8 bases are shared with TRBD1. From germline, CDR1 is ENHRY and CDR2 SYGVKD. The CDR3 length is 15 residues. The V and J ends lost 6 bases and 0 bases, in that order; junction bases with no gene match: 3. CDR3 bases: TGTGCCATCAGGCCAGGGGGCGCGAACACCGGGGAGCTGTTTTTT. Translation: CAIRPGGANTGELFF.

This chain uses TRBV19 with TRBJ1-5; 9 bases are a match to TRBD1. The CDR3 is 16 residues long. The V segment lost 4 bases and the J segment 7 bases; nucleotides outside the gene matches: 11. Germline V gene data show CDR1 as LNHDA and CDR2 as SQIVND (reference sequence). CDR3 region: CASSRSGQGSWQPQHF. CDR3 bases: TGTGCCAGTAGTAGGTCGGGACAGGGTTCGTGGCAGCCCCAGCATTTT.

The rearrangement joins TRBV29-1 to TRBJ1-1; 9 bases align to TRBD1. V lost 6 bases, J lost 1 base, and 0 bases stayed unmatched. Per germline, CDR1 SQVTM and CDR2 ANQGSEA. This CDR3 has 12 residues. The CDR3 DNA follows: TGCAGCGTGGACAGGGGGAACACTGAAGCTTTCTTT. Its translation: CSVDRGNTEAFF.

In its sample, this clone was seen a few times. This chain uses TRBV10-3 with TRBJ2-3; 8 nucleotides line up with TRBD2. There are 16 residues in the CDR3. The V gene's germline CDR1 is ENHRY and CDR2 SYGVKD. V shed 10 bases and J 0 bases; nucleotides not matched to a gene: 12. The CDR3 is CATDVSGSGSTDTQYF. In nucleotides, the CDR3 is TGTGCCACGGACGTAAGCGGGAGTGGTAGCACAGATACGCAGTATTTT.

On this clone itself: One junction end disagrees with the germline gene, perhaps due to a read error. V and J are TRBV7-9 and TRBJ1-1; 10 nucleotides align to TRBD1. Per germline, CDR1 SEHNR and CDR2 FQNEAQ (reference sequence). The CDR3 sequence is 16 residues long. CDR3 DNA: TGTTCCAGCAGCTATACAGGGACAGGGGCCCACACTGAAGCTTTCTTT. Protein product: CSSSYTGTGAHTEAFF.

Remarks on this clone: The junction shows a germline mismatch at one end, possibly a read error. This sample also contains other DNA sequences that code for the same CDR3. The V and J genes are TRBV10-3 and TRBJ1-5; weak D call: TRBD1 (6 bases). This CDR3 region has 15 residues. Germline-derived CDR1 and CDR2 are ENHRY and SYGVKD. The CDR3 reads CAISEGSGVNQPQHF. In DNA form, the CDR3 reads TGCGCCATCAGTGAGGGGTCAGGGGTCAATCAGCCCCAGCATTTT.

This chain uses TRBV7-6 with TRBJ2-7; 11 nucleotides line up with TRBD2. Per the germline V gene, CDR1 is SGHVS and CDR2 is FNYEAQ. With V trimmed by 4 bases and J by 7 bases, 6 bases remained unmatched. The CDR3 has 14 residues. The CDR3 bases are TGTGCCAGCAGCTCTATAGCGGGAGGGGGGGAGCAGTACTTC. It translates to CASSSIAGGGEQYF.